The entry below gives a single T cell receptor beta chain sequence along with its context. The CDR3 covers 12 residues. The V and J ends lost 5 bases and 1 base respectively, with 6 bases between them. In germline, CDR1 is SGHNT, CDR2 YYREEE (reference sequence). The record originates from a study of shared T cell receptors in the human thymus. Some clones are missing from TCRdb's copy, which holds only in-frame ones; the method was immunoSEQ multiplex PCR. Of more than 550,000 clones listed, around 87% are singletons. The data also belong to a second study, concerning human thymus T cells. That study reports: Resections that were taken during corrective heart surgery supplied the thymus tissue. Among unrelated individuals, related research reported thymic repertoires that overlapped highly.

This receptor was obtained from a boy under two years old with a congenital heart defect. The chain carries TRBV5-4 and TRBJ1-2; D unresolved. Sequencing input: thymocytes. The CDR3 region is CASSSSNYGYTF. The CDR3 DNA follows: TGTGCCAGCAGTTCGAGTAACTATGGCTACACCTTC.